Presented here are 32 T cell receptor beta chains from one specimen sequenced in a study of blood T cell repertoires in COVID-19. Data came from immunoSEQ multiplex PCR; TCRdb stores just in-frame clones and leaves some out. The data show about 43,000 clones, 85% to 90% seen once. Sequencing was done on a sample of peripheral blood. All receptors come from a human donor in a cohort sampled during active COVID-19.

The chain recombines TRBV5-6 with TRBJ2-1; 9 bases are shared with TRBD2. V lost 3 bases and J lost 2; bases outside the gene matches: 12. CDR3 length: 18 residues. CDR1 is SGHDT, CDR2 YYEEEE, per germline. The CDR3 DNA follows: TGTGCCAGCAGCTCGCGCGGGGGCTTAGCGGGAGCCTACAATGAGCAGTTCTTC. Translated, it gives CASSSRGGLAGAYNEQFF. Full variable domain (remainder filled in from reference TRBV5-6 and TRBJ2-1): DAGVTQSPTHLIKTRGQQVTLRCSPKSGHDTVSWYQQALGQGPQFIFQYYEEEERQRGNFPDRFSGHQFPNYSSELNVNALLLGDSALYLCASSSRGGLAGAYNEQFFGPGTRLTVL.

The chain recombines TRBV6-1 with TRBJ1-5; TRBD1 might be the D (5 bases). The CDR3 spans 18 residues. V was shortened by 0 bases and J by 0 bases, with 15 bases between the two germline ends. The germline gives CDR1 MNHNS, CDR2 SASEGT. In nucleotides, the CDR3 is TGTGCCAGCAGTGAAGCGCATCGAGGAGGGGTTAGCAATCAGCCCCAGCATTTT. Translation: CASSEAHRGGVSNQPQHF.

The rearrangement links TRBV19 to TRBJ2-7; 8 nucleotides match TRBD1. Trimming cost V 5 bases and J 4 bases; bases outside gene matches: 10. Germline CDR1 LNHDA, CDR2 SQIVND (reference sequence). The length of the CDR3 is 15 residues. The CDR3: CASSPGDRYTYEQYF. The CDR3 DNA is TGTGCCAGTAGTCCAGGGGACAGGTATACGTACGAGCAGTACTTC.

Remarks on this clone: This same CDR3 is encoded by further DNA sequences in the sample. The chain links TRBV7-2 to TRBJ2-1; 10 bases fit TRBD2. Germline loops: CDR1 SGHTA, CDR2 FQGNSA. Trimming at V came to 8 bases and at J to 4 bases, leaving 8 bases not matched to a gene. The CDR3 is 15 residues long. This CDR3 is CASSPRTSGYNEQFF. The CDR3 DNA reads as TGTGCCAGCTCCCCGAGGACTAGCGGTTACAATGAGCAGTTCTTC.

The chain links TRBV4-1 to TRBJ2-2; 11 bases align to TRBD2. This CDR3 is 18 amino acids long. The germline CDR1 and CDR2 sequences are MGHRA and YSYEKL. V was pared by 1 base and J by 5 bases, with 9 bases of the junction left unmatched. The DNA of the CDR3 is TGCGCCAGCAGCCAAGCCCTAGCGGGAGGAACGGGAACCGGGGAGCTGTTTTTT. It is translated as CASSQALAGGTGTGELFF.

This chain links TRBV7-9 with TRBJ1-2, with 8 bases matching TRBD1. Germline assignment: CDR1 SEHNR and CDR2 FQNEAQ (reference sequence). Trimming took 5 bases from V and 5 from J; bases not matched to a gene: 13. The CDR3 contains 16 residues. The CDR3 DNA sequence: TGTGCCAGCAGCCCGGGGGGACAGGTTACTTCTTATGGCTACACCTTC. Its translation is CASSPGGQVTSYGYTF.

The gene calls are TRBV6-5 and TRBJ2-7, with D possibly matching TRBD2 (5 bases). The CDR3 contains 16 residues. Germline V gives CDR1 MNHEY, CDR2 SVGAGI. Trimming removed 2 bases at V and 0 bases at J, with 14 bases between. The DNA for the CDR3 is TGTGCCAGCAGTTACCCGAAGCGGCGAATCTCCTACGAGCAGTACTTC. This encodes CASSYPKRRISYEQYF.

The chain joins TRBV5-4 to TRBJ2-5; 7 positions match TRBD2. The CDR3 covers 15 residues. Germline trimming cut 4 bases from V and 4 bases from J; bases unmatched to any gene: 10. CDR1 and CDR2 from the germline V gene are SGHNT and YYREEE (reference sequence). In DNA form, the CDR3 reads TGTGCCAGCAGCAACATGACCGGCGGGGGAGAGACCCAGTACTTC. Amino acids: CASSNMTGGGETQYF.

The gene calls are TRBV4-1 and TRBJ2-7; D might be TRBD2 (7 bases). This CDR3 spans 19 amino acids. Trimming left V 1 base short and J 0 bases short, with 22 bases between. The germline V gene has CDR1 MGHRA and CDR2 YSYEKL. The CDR3 is CASSQGGGLASKSSYEQYF. The CDR3 DNA is TGCGCCAGCAGCCAAGGGGGGGGGCTAGCGTCAAAATCCTCCTACGAGCAGTACTTC.

The chain uses TRBV19 and TRBJ1-1, with a weak D call TRBD1 (5 bases). V was cut by 2 bases and J by 1 base, with 14 bases left in between. The CDR3 contains 16 residues. Germline values: CDR1 LNHDA, CDR2 SQIVND (reference sequence). Here the CDR3 DNA reads TGTGCCAGTAGTATAAGATCAGGGATCGCGAACACTGAAGCTTTCTTT. Its protein product is CASSIRSGIANTEAFF.

The chain couples TRBV7-9 to TRBJ2-6, with 8 bases that match TRBD1. Unmatched junction bases numbered 4, after V lost 5 bases and J lost 4 bases. The CDR3 runs to 15 residues. Per germline, CDR1 SEHNR and CDR2 FQNEAQ (reference sequence). CDR3 bases: TGTGCCAGCAGCGCCAGGGGGCTCGGGGCCAACGTCCTGACTTTC. Translating gives CASSARGLGANVLTF.

The chain links TRBV13 to TRBJ2-7; D might be TRBD1 (5 bases). CDR3 length: 15 residues. Trimming removed 1 base from V and 0 bases from J, with 10 bases in between. The V gene's germline CDR1 is PRHDT and CDR2 FYEKMQ (reference sequence). This CDR3 is CASSLVGASSYEQYF. CDR3 sequence (DNA): TGTGCCAGCAGCTTAGTTGGGGCTAGCTCCTACGAGCAGTACTTC.

The rearrangement links TRBV9 to TRBJ2-2; 10 bases agree with TRBD1. Germline V gives CDR1 SGDLS, CDR2 YYNGEE. This CDR3 spans 16 amino acids. V shed 0 bases, J shed 4 bases, and the junction held 3 bases outside the gene matches. The CDR3 is CASSVVGTGVTGELFF. The CDR3 bases are TGTGCCAGCAGCGTAGTGGGGACAGGGGTCACCGGGGAGCTGTTTTTT.

The V and J genes are TRBV11-2 and TRBJ2-2; 10 positions agree with TRBD2. Germline V lookup: CDR1 SGHAT, CDR2 FQNNGV. This CDR3 has 15 residues. J was trimmed by 4 bases and V by 6 bases; bases with no gene match: 5. CDR3 nucleotide sequence: TGTGCCAGCAGATTCCGACTAGCGGGCACCGGGGAGCTGTTTTTT. Its translation: CASRFRLAGTGELFF.

CDR3 DNA sequence: TGTGCCAGCAGCCCTGGACTAGCGGGTGTAGAGGAGACCCAGTACTTC. This sequence encodes CASSPGLAGVEETQYF. J is TRBJ2-5 and V is TRBV5-8, with 11 positions matching TRBD2. V dropped 4 bases and J dropped 5; count of bases not matched to a gene: 10. Germline CDR1 and CDR2: SGHTS and YDEGEE. This CDR3 is built from 16 residues. Combining the CDR3 with reference TRBV5-8 and TRBJ2-5 gives the whole variable domain EAGVTQSPTHLIKTRGQQATLRCSPISGHTSVYWYQQALGLGLQFLLWYDEGEERNRGNFPPRFSGRQFPNYSSELNVNALELEDSALYLCASSPGLAGVEETQYFGPGTRLLVL.

The chain has TRBV7-9 and TRBJ2-3, with 11 positions matching TRBD2. The CDR3 is 19 amino acids. From germline, CDR1 is SEHNR and CDR2 FQNEAQ (reference sequence). V dropped 1 base and J dropped 2; count of bases not matched to a gene: 11. The CDR3 protein is CASSLGRRGTSGPTDTQYF. CDR3 in DNA: TGTGCCAGCAGCTTAGGTCGGAGGGGGACTAGCGGCCCCACAGATACGCAGTATTTT.

The chain links TRBV6-5 to TRBJ2-5; 8 nucleotides align to TRBD2. The CDR3 totals 15 residues. From germline, CDR1 is MNHEY and CDR2 SVGAGI. Losses at the gene ends were 8 bases for V and 5 bases for J; bases not matched to a gene: 13. The CDR3 loop reads CASVAGGRVSETQYF. DNA of the CDR3: TGTGCCAGCGTGGCGGGGGGTAGGGTTAGTGAGACCCAGTACTTC.

This sequence joins TRBV7-2 and TRBJ2-3; 7 bases are a match to TRBD2. The CDR3 is 14 residues long. Germline V gives CDR1 SGHTA, CDR2 FQGNSA. J was trimmed by 3 bases and V by 2 bases; bases with no gene match: 2. CDR3 loop: CASSLTGGTDTQYF. As DNA, the CDR3 is TGTGCCAGCAGCTTAACGGGAGGAACAGATACGCAGTATTTT.

In this sample, this clone turned up once. This chain links TRBV11-2 with TRBJ1-1; TRBD1 agrees at 9 bases. Germline V gene sequence: CDR1 SGHAT, CDR2 FQNNGV. CDR3 length: 13 residues. V was pared by 5 bases and J by 10 bases, with 8 bases of the junction left unmatched. CDR3 sequence: CASSNTGGAGAFF. DNA of the CDR3: TGTGCCAGCAGCAACACAGGGGGCGCAGGAGCTTTCTTT.

In its sample, this clone was seen a few times. This chain connects TRBV6-5 to TRBJ2-7, with TRBD2 identical over 13 bases. Losses at the gene ends were 3 bases for V and 6 bases for J; bases not matched to a gene: 5. This CDR3 comprises 15 residues. Germline CDR1 reads MNHEY; CDR2 reads SVGAGI. The CDR3 protein is CASSYGLAGVGEQYF. The CDR3 DNA is TGTGCCAGCAGTTATGGACTAGCGGGAGTGGGCGAGCAGTACTTC.

This clone was seen only a few times. This chain links TRBV30 with TRBJ2-7, with D perhaps TRBD2 (5 bases). CDR1 is GTSNPN and CDR2 is SVGIG in the germline V gene (reference sequence). This CDR3 region has 13 residues. Trimming shortened V by 0 bases and J by 3 bases, and 9 bases separated the two germline ends. In DNA form, the CDR3 reads TGTGCCTGGAGTGTCCCTAGCAGCTACGAGCAGTACTTC. It codes for CAWSVPSSYEQYF.

The rearrangement joins TRBV2 to TRBJ2-3; possibly TRBD1 for D (6 bases). The CDR3 has 14 residues. The germline gives CDR1 SNHLY, CDR2 FYNNEI. V was clipped by 4 bases and J by 2 bases, with 10 bases between them. CDR3 nucleotide sequence: TGTGCCAGCAGTGGGGGGCGGTCCACAGATACGCAGTATTTT. Residues: CASSGGRSTDTQYF.

V usage is TRBV27 and J usage is TRBJ2-7; 7 bases fit TRBD1. V shed 6 bases and J 2 bases; nucleotides not matched to a gene: 10. Per germline, CDR1 MNHEY and CDR2 SMNVEV (reference sequence). The CDR3 sequence is 15 residues long. The CDR3 is CASRGGPRDTYEQYF. The DNA of the CDR3 is TGTGCCAGCAGAGGGGGCCCACGCGACACCTACGAGCAGTACTTC.

The chain couples TRBV27 to TRBJ2-7; 15 nucleotides match TRBD2. Unmatched junction bases numbered 4, after V lost 5 bases and J lost 2 bases. This CDR3 contains 16 residues. Per germline, CDR1 MNHEY and CDR2 SMNVEV (reference sequence). The CDR3 sequence is CASSKGLAGGAYEQYF. The CDR3 DNA is TGTGCCAGCAGTAAGGGACTAGCGGGAGGTGCCTACGAGCAGTACTTC.

The DNA of the CDR3 is TGCGCCAGCAGCTTGAGGTTTCAGGACAATGAGCAGTTCTTC. This translates into CASSLRFQDNEQFF. V usage is TRBV5-1 and J usage is TRBJ2-1; D gene uncertain. This CDR3 spans 14 amino acids. Germline V gene data show CDR1 as SGHRS and CDR2 as YFSETQ. V was pared by 1 base and J by 5 bases, with 10 bases between.

The chain employs TRBV27 and TRBJ1-5; D possibly corresponds to TRBD1 (6 bases). The CDR3 sequence is 15 residues long. Germline CDR1 is MNHEY and CDR2 is SMNVEV (reference sequence). V lost 0 bases, J lost 3 bases, and 9 bases lay in between. The CDR3 reads CASSLSDRHNQPQHF. The CDR3 DNA reads TGTGCCAGCAGTTTATCCGACAGGCACAATCAGCCCCAGCATTTT.

The chain links TRBV5-1 to TRBJ2-1; TRBD2 aligns across 7 bases. CDR1 and CDR2 (germline): SGHRS, YFSETQ. V was clipped by 2 bases and J by 3 bases; unmatched bases: 11. The CDR3 runs 17 residues. In DNA, the CDR3 is TGCGCCAGCAGCTTTTATTTTTTTGCGGGAGTCTACAATGAGCAGTTCTTC. Amino acid sequence: CASSFYFFAGVYNEQFF. Based on the CDR3 plus reference TRBV5-1 and TRBJ2-1, the full variable domain is KAGVTQTPRYLIKTRGQQVTLSCSPISGHRSVSWYQQTPGQGLQFLFEYFSETQRNKGNFPGRFSGRQFSNSRSEMNVSTLELGDSALYLCASSFYFFAGVYNEQFFGPGTRLTVL.

This chain links TRBV5-1 with TRBJ1-1; D is possibly TRBD1 (6 bases). The CDR3 runs to 13 residues. V was clipped by 4 bases and J by 6 bases, with 13 bases between them. CDR1 is SGHRS and CDR2 is YFSETQ in the germline V gene. The CDR3 DNA is TGCGCCAGCAGCATCGGAGGGGGGGCTGAAGCTTTCTTT. This codes for CASSIGGGAEAFF.

The chain recombines TRBV3-1 (or the pseudogene TRBV3-2) with TRBJ2-7, with 13 bases fitting TRBD2. The germline V gene encodes CDR1 LGHDT and CDR2 YNNKEL (reference sequence). This CDR3 has 17 residues. V gave up 7 bases and J gave up 2 bases; unmatched junction bases: 11. CDR3 residues: CASTSRGTSGKPYEQYF. CDR3 nucleotide sequence: TGTGCCAGCACCTCAAGAGGGACTAGCGGGAAACCCTACGAGCAGTACTTC.

The J gene is TRBJ2-5, the V gene TRBV6-5; TRBD1 might be the D (6 bases). Germline assignment: CDR1 MNHEY and CDR2 SVGAGI. This CDR3 comprises 15 residues. The germline V and J ends were trimmed by 0 bases and 2 bases, with 10 bases remaining between them. CDR3 nucleotide sequence: TGTGCCAGCAGTTACTCGGGTGGACAGCAAGAGACCCAGTACTTC. Translating it yields CASSYSGGQQETQYF.

DNA of the CDR3: TGTGCCAGCAGCCCCCGGGAGGCGGGGAACACCGGGGAGCTGTTTTTT. It specifies CASSPREAGNTGELFF. The chain has TRBV9 and TRBJ2-2, with TRBD2 identical over 7 bases. From germline, CDR1 is SGDLS and CDR2 YYNGEE. The trim removed 4 bases at V and 1 base at J, leaving 7 bases unmatched. This CDR3 contains 16 residues.

The V call is TRBV27, the J call TRBJ1-3, with D possibly matching TRBD1 (6 bases). CDR3 size: 16 residues. The germline CDR1 and CDR2 sequences are MNHEY and SMNVEV (reference sequence). Trimming stripped 3 bases from V and 0 bases from J, with 12 bases between. The CDR3 DNA is TGTGCCAGCAGTTTGTCAGGGGCCAACTCTGGAAACACCATATATTTT. Residues: CASSLSGANSGNTIYF.